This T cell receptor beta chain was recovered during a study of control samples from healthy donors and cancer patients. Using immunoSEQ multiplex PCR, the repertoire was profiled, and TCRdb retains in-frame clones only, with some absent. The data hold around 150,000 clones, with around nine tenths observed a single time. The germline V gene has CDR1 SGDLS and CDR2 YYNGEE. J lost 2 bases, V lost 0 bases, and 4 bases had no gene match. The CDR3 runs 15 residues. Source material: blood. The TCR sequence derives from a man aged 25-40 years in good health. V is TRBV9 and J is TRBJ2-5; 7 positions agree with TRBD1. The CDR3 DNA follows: TGTGCCAGCAGCGTAGAGGGGGACAGACAAGAGACCCAGTACTTC. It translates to CASSVEGDRQETQYF.